This TCR beta chain is drawn from a study of blood T cell repertoires in COVID-19. Across the whole study: Material from acute and convalescent COVID-19 was sourced from the United States, Italy and Spain. T cells, B-cell-depleted T cells, or PBMCs supplied cDNA or gDNA.

This clone has only one observation. CDR1 is LNHDA and CDR2 is SQIVND in the germline V gene (reference sequence). Trimming stripped 4 bases from V and 2 bases from J, with 11 bases between. This CDR3 contains 14 residues. The authors' processing: By means of reference gene primer amplification, nucleated cell counts were estimated. TCRdb keeps only in-frame clones here, not all; method: immunoSEQ multiplex PCR. V and J calls and clone size are copied from that table; D and trimming were computed from the DNA. The repertoire holds about 250,000 clones, with 75% to 90% as singletons. This clonotype was sampled from a man aged 35 to 55 with acute or convalescent COVID-19. Sequenced sample: peripheral blood. V usage is TRBV19 and J usage is TRBJ1-2; D is unresolved. The CDR3 sequence: CASSNRLGNYGYTF. The DNA for the CDR3 is TGTGCCAGTAGTAACAGATTGGGCAACTATGGCTACACCTTC.